Below are 7 T cell receptor beta chains sequenced from a single sample in a study of control samples from healthy donors and cancer patients. Assay used: immunoSEQ multiplex PCR; TCRdb lists only in-frame clones, some missing. The repertoire holds over 200,000 clones, with 82% as singletons. The sample was PBMCs. Receptors originate from a woman between 55 and 75 years old with lung cancer.

This clone has a handful of counts. The CDR3 coding sequence is TGCGCCAGCAGCTCCAATCAGGGGAACGGAAACACCATATATTTT. Protein: CASSSNQGNGNTIYF. V is TRBV5-1 and J is TRBJ1-3; TRBD1 is a possible D gene (6 bases). Looked up from germline, CDR1 is SGHRS and CDR2 is YFSETQ. This CDR3 is 15 amino acids long. Deletions cut 3 bases from V and 4 bases from J, with 14 bases between.

The V call is TRBV27, the J call TRBJ1-5, with 7 nucleotides matching TRBD1. The CDR3 totals 13 residues. V trimming: 4 bases; J trimming: 8 bases; junction bases outside the gene matches: 5. In germline, CDR1 is MNHEY, CDR2 SMNVEV (reference sequence). CDR3 sequence (DNA): TGTGCCAGCAGTTCGACAGGGAGGGAGCCCCAGCATTTT. Encoded protein: CASSSTGREPQHF.

The rearrangement joins TRBV5-1 to TRBJ1-2, with D possibly being TRBD1 (5 bases). CDR3 length: 13 amino acids. Trimming took off 2 bases at V and 6 bases at J, with 11 bases between the two ends. Germline V gene data show CDR1 as SGHRS and CDR2 as YFSETQ. Here the CDR3 DNA reads TGCGCCAGCAGCTTCGACATCAGGGATGGCTACACCTTC. This gives the protein CASSFDIRDGYTF. Complete variable domain (other parts from reference TRBV5-1 and TRBJ1-2): KAGVTQTPRYLIKTRGQQVTLSCSPISGHRSVSWYQQTPGQGLQFLFEYFSETQRNKGNFPGRFSGRQFSNSRSEMNVSTLELGDSALYLCASSFDIRDGYTFGSGTRLTVV.

The V and J genes are TRBV24-1 and TRBJ2-2; D is possibly TRBD2 (5 bases). The germline gives CDR1 KGHDR, CDR2 SFDVKD. This CDR3 contains 14 residues. V lost 3 bases and J 6 bases, leaving 10 bases between the germline ends. The CDR3 DNA follows: TGTGCCACCAGTGATAGTAGTAGCGCCGGGGAGCTGTTTTTT. This codes for CATSDSSSAGELFF.

The chain joins TRBV9 to TRBJ1-4, with 7 bases identical to TRBD1. The CDR3 loop spans 15 amino acids. The ends lost 3 bases at V and 0 bases at J; junction bases unmatched: 2. Germline values: CDR1 SGDLS, CDR2 YYNGEE. Written as DNA, the CDR3 is TGTGCCAGCAGCGCACAGGGGACAACTAATGAAAAACTGTTTTTT. Amino acid sequence: CASSAQGTTNEKLFF.

This sequence joins TRBV9 and TRBJ1-3; tentatively, D is TRBD1 (5 bases). V shed 3 bases and J shed 0 bases, with 16 bases lying between them. The CDR3 runs to 17 residues. The germline V gene encodes CDR1 SGDLS and CDR2 YYNGEE. CDR3 coding DNA: TGTGCCAGCAGCGCCGGGGGACTATCCAGCTCTGGAAACACCATATATTTT. The encoded protein is CASSAGGLSSSGNTIYF.

This chain links TRBV7-9 with TRBJ2-7, with D possibly TRBD2 on 6 matching bases. Germline CDR1 and CDR2: SEHNR and FQNEAQ (reference sequence). Trimming stripped 5 bases from V and 3 bases from J, with 14 bases between. The CDR3 sequence is 14 residues long. DNA of the CDR3: TGTGCCAGCAGCCCCATGGGCGGGGTCTACGAGCAGTACTTC. It translates to CASSPMGGVYEQYF.